The entry below describes one T cell receptor beta chain. Its antigen is as yet unknown. As processed by the authors: Junction-only immunoSEQ data arrived without quality scores, meaning filtering differed. Clones were read by immunoSEQ multiplex PCR, and TCRdb kept only the in-frame ones, dropping some. V and J calls and clone size are copied from that table; D and trimming were computed from the DNA. The sample yields millions of clones, roughly 94% seen once. CDR3 length: 15 residues. Germline V gene data show CDR1 as LNHDA and CDR2 as SQIVND (reference sequence). V gave up 7 bases and J gave up 1 base, with 16 bases separating them. This sample is drawn from a study of shared clonotypes between healthy human individuals. Terminally differentiated effector memory CD45RA+ cells were left out of the naive CD8 fraction, which was CD45RO-negative and positively selected for CCR7. Study results and caveats: Richness estimates generally favored naive over memory subsets.

The sequence was collected from a man between 18 and 35 years old in good health. This chain links TRBV19 with TRBJ1-1, with D perhaps TRBD1 (5 bases). Source material: naive CD8+ T cells sorted from blood. The CDR3: CASTFSQGGNTEAFF. CDR3 DNA sequence: TGTGCCAGTACTTTTTCGCAGGGCGGGAACACTGAAGCTTTCTTT.